These 10 T cell receptor beta chains were sequenced from one sample in a study of T-cell memory formation after mild COVID-19. TCRdb re-derived calls from the 5' RACE reads in MiXCR, one entry per CDR3 protein. The table shows just under 350,000 distinct CDR3 sequences, with approximately 13% occurring only once. Sequencing was performed on PBMCs or a T cell subset sorted from them (not recorded which). These receptor sequences come from a man between 18 and 35 years old who had mild COVID-19 (a few samples of this study predate the infection). Cell type and time point are not known.

The CDR3 is CSATSRGNYGYTF. The CDR3 coding sequence is TGCAGTGCCACATCCCGGGGGAACTATGGCTACACCTTC. This chain joins TRBV20-1 and TRBJ1-2, with D possibly matching TRBD1 (5 bases). Trimming pared 6 bases from V and 2 bases from J, leaving 13 bases between. Germline V CDR1 and CDR2: DFQATT, SNEGSKA (reference sequence). This CDR3 contains 13 residues.

CDR3 residues: CASSVGGRGTDTQYF. For the CDR3, the DNA is TGTGCCAGCAGTGTGGGGGGCCGGGGCACAGATACGCAGTATTTT. The chain recombines TRBV6-4 with TRBJ2-3; D is tentatively TRBD1 or TRBD2 (6 bases each). This CDR3 region has 15 residues. Trimming shortened V by 4 bases and J by 1 base, and 12 bases separated the two germline ends. Per germline, CDR1 MRHNA and CDR2 SNTAGT.

This clonotype occurred a few times. V usage is TRBV6-6 and J usage is TRBJ2-7, with 8 bases identical to TRBD2. The CDR3 has 13 residues. Germline CDR1 MNHNY, CDR2 SVGAGI (reference sequence). Losses at the gene ends were 7 bases for V and 6 bases for J; bases not matched to a gene: 8. CDR3: CASTPGSGGEQYF. In DNA form, the CDR3 reads TGTGCCAGCACCCCCGGCAGCGGGGGCGAGCAGTACTTC.

The chain recombines TRBV6-1 with TRBJ1-6, with a weak D call TRBD1 (6 bases). This CDR3 has 15 residues. V was pared by 1 base and J by 9 bases, with 13 bases between. Germline V gives CDR1 MNHNS, CDR2 SASEGT. The CDR3 here is CASSEDDRSGSPLHF. CDR3 sequence (DNA): TGTGCCAGCAGTGAAGACGACAGGTCAGGTTCACCCCTCCACTTT.

The chain links TRBV27 to TRBJ1-1; perhaps TRBD1 as D (5 bases). CDR1 and CDR2 from the germline V gene are MNHEY and SMNVEV (reference sequence). With 6 bases removed from V and 0 bases from J, the gap between germline ends came to 14 bases. The CDR3 is made up of 15 amino acids. The CDR3 spells CASSERQRMNTEAFF. The CDR3 nucleotides are TGTGCCAGCAGCGAAAGACAGCGCATGAACACTGAAGCTTTCTTT.

This clonotype came up many times. The rearrangement uses TRBV2 and TRBJ2-2; 7 bases line up with TRBD1. Germline lookup yields CDR1 SNHLY and CDR2 FYNNEI. V was clipped by 7 bases and J by 6 bases; unmatched bases: 11. The CDR3 covers 15 residues. CDR3 DNA sequence: TGTGCCAGCACCTCCTACAGGGGAGAGGCCGGGGAGCTGTTTTTT. Encoded protein: CASTSYRGEAGELFF.

The gene calls are TRBV3-1 and TRBJ2-2, with D perhaps matching TRBD1 or TRBD2 (5 bases each). CDR3 length: 13 residues. Trimming cost V 8 bases and J 4 bases, with 11 bases left between them. Looked up from germline, CDR1 is LGHDT and CDR2 is YNNKEL (reference sequence). The CDR3 nucleotides read TGTGCCAGCTTCGGGACGGGCACCGGGGAGCTGTTTTTT. Translating gives CASFGTGTGELFF.

The chain combines TRBV7-8 with TRBJ1-2; D remains unclear. This CDR3 region has 14 residues. Germline CDR1 reads SGHVS; CDR2 reads FQNEAQ. Trimming took 1 base from V and 4 from J, leaving 10 bases between them. The CDR3 DNA reads as TGTGCCAGCAGCTTAGGACCGGCGGGCTATGGCTACACCTTC. Translation: CASSLGPAGYGYTF. The full variable domain, in which reference TRBV7-8 and TRBJ1-2 provide the parts outside the CDR3, is GAGVSQSPRYKVAKRGQDVALRCDPISGHVSLFWYQQALGQGPEFLTYFQNEAQLDKSGLPSDRFFAERPEGSVSTLKIQRTQQEDSAVYLCASSLGPAGYGYTFGSGTRLTVV.

The table lists this clonotype with a few counts. The V gene is TRBV20-1, the J gene TRBJ1-2; D is ambiguous. Germline CDR1 reads DFQATT; CDR2 reads SNEGSKA (reference sequence). V was pared by 1 base and J by 0 bases, with 9 bases between. The CDR3 loop spans 14 amino acids. In DNA, the CDR3 is TGCAGTGCTAGAGTAACGGAGACTAACTATGGCTACACCTTC. This codes for CSARVTETNYGYTF.

This clonotype was seen a handful of times. The chain is built from TRBV20-1 and TRBJ1-1; TRBD1 is a possible D gene (5 bases). Germline V lookup: CDR1 DFQATT, CDR2 SNEGSKA (reference sequence). This CDR3 region has 13 residues. The V end was cut by 3 bases, the J end by 3 bases, with 11 bases between. CDR3 in DNA: TGCAGTGCTAGCGGGCTGGGGGACACTGAAGCTTTCTTT. This sequence encodes CSASGLGDTEAFF.